The following is a T cell receptor (beta chain) sequence with its context. The table came from immunoSEQ multiplex PCR; TCRdb's copy has only in-frame clones and leaves some out. Seen here are approximately 150,000 clones, 90% to 95% observed once, and the top ten hold roughly 5%. This sample is drawn from a study of T cell responses to AZD1222 COVID-19 vaccine. CDR3 length equals 14 residues. The V gene lost 7 bases and the J gene lost 7 bases, with 16 bases spanning the gap. Per germline, CDR1 LNHDA and CDR2 SQIVND (reference sequence). This sample comprised peripheral blood, obtained 28 days after the second AZD1222 dose. This TCR derives from an adult who received the AZD1222 COVID-19 vaccine. This sequence joins TRBV19 and TRBJ2-2, with D tentatively TRBD1 (5 bases). CDR3 bases: TGTGCCAGTACCGGGTCAGGGTTGGGCGGGGAGCTGTTTTTT. This codes for CASTGSGLGGELFF.